The rows below give T cell receptor beta chains drawn from one sample of a study of CD8 T cells in Susac syndrome. TCRdb called the immunoSEQ multiplex PCR reads again in MiXCR, with one record for every CDR3 protein. The sample yields about 400,000 distinct CDR3 sequences, around 85% seen once. The sample taken for sequencing was CD8+ T cells from PBMCs. The receptor source for this set is a human donor with multiple sclerosis. The CDR3 runs from the conserved cysteine through the conserved F or W. Each record gives: D gene, clone size, V gene, J gene, CDR3 protein, CDR3 DNA. D genes are given only for firm matches. Not every row has a clone size; where given, it reads once, few, many or a size class.

.	.	TRBV7-9	TRBJ1-5	CASSSAGYQPQHF	TGTGCCAGCAGCTCCGCGGGATATCAGCCCCAGCATTTT
.	.	TRBV25-1	TRBJ1-5	CASSDLSNQPQHF	TGTGCCAGCAGTGATCTAAGCAATCAGCCCCAGCATTTT
.	.	TRBV5-5	TRBJ2-5	CASSGAGFQETQYF	TGTGCCAGCAGCGGCGCGGGCTTCCAAGAGACCCAGTACTTC
TRBD1	.	TRBV28	TRBJ2-7	CASSLFLGFGAGTVSYEQYF	TGTGCCAGCAGTTTATTTTTGGGGTTTGGGGCCGGGACAGTCTCCTACGAGCAGTACTTC
.	.	TRBV29-1	TRBJ2-3	CSVGARDTQYF	TGCAGCGTTGGGGCCCGAGATACGCAGTATTTT
.	once	TRBV19	TRBJ2-6	CASSMFGDPGANVLTF	TGTGCCAGTAGTATGTTTGGGGATCCGGGGGCCAACGTCCTGACTTTC
TRBD1	.	TRBV7-9	TRBJ1-2	CASSGWTGGYGYTF	TGTGCCAGCAGCGGCTGGACAGGGGGCTATGGCTACACCTTC
.	once	TRBV6-5	TRBJ1-1	CAIMMGSEAFF	TGTGCCATTATGATGGGGAGTGAAGCTTTCTTT
.	few	TRBV5-1	TRBJ1-1	CASSLGNQGNTEAFF	TGCGCCAGCAGCTTGGGGAACCAGGGGAACACTGAAGCTTTCTTT
.	.	TRBV27	TRBJ1-2	CASSPGSLGYGYTF	TGTGCCAGCAGCCCGGGGTCTCTAGGCTATGGCTACACCTTC
TRBD2	.	TRBV20-1	TRBJ2-2	CSARDTLAGGLTGELFF	TGCAGTGCTAGAGATACGCTAGCGGGGGGTCTCACCGGGGAGCTGTTTTTT
.	few	TRBV6-5	TRBJ1-2	CASSSTDKMYGYTF	TGTGCCAGCAGTTCCACGGACAAGATGTATGGCTACACCTTC
.	once	TRBV4-1	TRBJ1-2	CASSQDVGKGYYGYTF	TGCGCCAGCAGCCAAGATGTAGGAAAGGGATACTATGGCTACACCTTC
.	.	TRBV3-1	TRBJ2-3	CASSQDIGGLSTDTQYF	TGTGCCAGCAGCCAAGATATAGGTGGCCTCAGCACAGATACGCAGTATTTT
.	few	TRBV5-5	TRBJ2-2	CASSGVNTGELFF	TGTGCCAGCAGCGGGGTGAACACCGGGGAGCTGTTTTTT
.	.	TRBV27	TRBJ2-1	CASSLVSHGAWNEQFF	TGTGCCAGCAGTTTAGTTAGCCACGGAGCTTGGAATGAGCAGTTCTTC
TRBD2	.	TRBV14	TRBJ2-1	CASSPTSGDYNEQFF	TGTGCCAGCAGCCCGACTAGCGGGGATTACAATGAGCAGTTCTTC
.	.	TRBV19	TRBJ1-1	CASTAGLSNTEAFF	TGTGCCAGTACCGCGGGACTGTCGAACACTGAAGCTTTCTTT
.	.	TRBV15	TRBJ2-7	CATSRDLGEGNEQYF	TGTGCCACCAGCAGAGATTTAGGGGAAGGTAACGAGCAGTACTTC
TRBD1	.	TRBV27	TRBJ1-2	CASSLMGEDRGLYGYTF	TGTGCCAGCAGTTTAATGGGAGAGGACAGGGGGCTGTATGGCTACACCTTC
.	.	TRBV27	TRBJ1-1	CASRLQGTMNTEAFF	TGTGCCAGCAGACTTCAGGGGACGATGAACACTGAAGCTTTCTTT
.	.	TRBV25-1	TRBJ1-1	CASSVIGNEAFF	TGTGCCAGCAGTGTAATTGGGAATGAAGCTTTCTTT
TRBD1	.	TRBV5-4	TRBJ2-1	CASSSDRGIHEQFF	TGTGCCAGCAGCTCGGACAGGGGTATCCATGAGCAGTTCTTC
.	.	TRBV5-4	TRBJ2-1	CASSLVTDSYNEQFF	TGTGCCAGCAGCTTGGTGACGGATTCCTACAATGAGCAGTTCTTC
.	.	TRBV10-3	TRBJ2-3	CAISLAEALDTQYF	TGTGCCATCAGCTTAGCTGAGGCGTTGGATACGCAGTATTTT
TRBD2	.	TRBV29-1	TRBJ2-1	CSVGFGLALERGYNEQFF	TGCAGCGTTGGATTTGGACTAGCGTTAGAAAGGGGGTACAATGAGCAGTTCTTC
TRBD1	.	TRBV10-3	TRBJ2-3	CALGGSATDTQYF	TGTGCCTTAGGGGGCTCCGCCACAGATACGCAGTATTTT
.	.	TRBV19	TRBJ1-1	CASMGRGWTEAFF	TGTGCCAGTATGGGTCGGGGGTGGACTGAAGCTTTCTTT
TRBD1	.	TRBV5-1	TRBJ2-7	CASTPTGDSYEQYF	TGCGCCAGCACCCCGACAGGGGACTCCTACGAGCAGTACTTC
.	few	TRBV6-1	TRBJ1-5	CATTTNSNQPQHF	TGTGCCACCACAACGAATAGCAATCAGCCCCAGCATTTT
TRBD2	.	TRBV10-2	TRBJ2-2	CASSSELASGELFF	TGCGCCAGCAGTTCAGAACTAGCGTCCGGGGAGCTGTTTTTT
.	.	TRBV19	TRBJ2-5	CASTRGETQYF	TGTGCCAGTACCCGGGGAGAGACCCAGTACTTC
.	few	TRBV27	TRBJ1-5	CASSQRDFSNQPQHF	TGTGCCAGCAGTCAACGGGATTTTAGCAATCAGCCCCAGCATTTT
TRBD1	once	TRBV30	TRBJ1-1	CAWSAWTGVNTEAFF	TGTGCCTGGAGTGCCTGGACAGGGGTAAACACTGAAGCTTTCTTT
.	.	TRBV27	TRBJ2-7	CASSFGKSYEQYF	TGTGCCAGCAGTTTCGGCAAGAGCTACGAGCAGTACTTC
.	.	TRBV6-4	TRBJ2-2	CASSDSPGELFF	TGTGCCAGCAGTGACTCCCCCGGGGAGCTGTTTTTT
.	once	TRBV9	TRBJ1-2	CASSVGHTGNYGYTF	TGTGCCAGCAGCGTAGGCCACACAGGGAACTATGGCTACACCTTC
TRBD1	few	TRBV6-1	TRBJ2-5	CASSTRGHVQETQYF	TGTGCCAGCAGCACCAGGGGGCACGTACAAGAGACCCAGTACTTC
.	few	TRBV27	TRBJ1-1	CASSQGGGVTEAFF	TGTGCCAGCAGCCAAGGCGGGGGCGTCACTGAAGCTTTCTTT
TRBD2	once	TRBV19	TRBJ2-7	CASSIELSGLAGVNEQYF	TGTGCCAGTAGTATCGAACTCTCGGGGCTAGCGGGGGTCAACGAGCAGTACTTC
.	.	TRBV27	TRBJ2-7	CASSFLGYRNEQYF	TGTGCCAGCAGTTTTTTGGGGTATCGGAACGAGCAGTACTTC
.	.	TRBV30	TRBJ1-2	CAWRGGARGYTF	TGTGCCTGGAGAGGAGGGGCGCGTGGCTACACCTTC
.	.	TRBV6-5	TRBJ2-5	CASSYGGLVETQYF	TGTGCCAGCAGTTACGGTGGTCTGGTGGAGACCCAGTACTTC
.	.	TRBV27	TRBJ2-1	CASSAHRETYNEQFF	TGTGCCAGCAGTGCCCACAGGGAGACCTACAATGAGCAGTTCTTC
TRBD2	.	TRBV11-2	TRBJ2-7	CASSLEPYLAGGSYEQYF	TGTGCCAGCAGCTTAGAGCCCTATCTGGCGGGGGGCTCCTACGAGCAGTACTTC
.	.	TRBV15	TRBJ1-1	CATSVDSSSPEVFF	TGTGCCACCAGCGTGGACTCCTCGTCCCCCGAAGTTTTCTTT
.	.	TRBV5-1	TRBJ1-1	CASSSGGGNTEAFF	TGCGCCAGCAGCTCTGGAGGGGGAAACACTGAAGCTTTCTTT
TRBD2	.	TRBV7-9	TRBJ2-1	CASRFSGGADNEQFF	TGTGCCAGCAGATTTAGCGGGGGGGCCGACAATGAGCAGTTCTTC
TRBD2	.	TRBV19	TRBJ2-1	CASSPGTSGATYNEQFF	TGTGCCAGTAGTCCGGGGACTAGCGGGGCTACCTACAATGAGCAGTTCTTC
.	.	TRBV6-5	TRBJ2-1	CASSLGWSNEQFF	TGTGCCAGCAGCCTGGGATGGTCCAATGAGCAGTTCTTC
.	few	TRBV25-1	TRBJ1-1	CASSDWGTEAFF	TGTGCCAGCAGTGATTGGGGCACTGAAGCTTTCTTT
TRBD2	.	TRBV7-9	TRBJ2-3	CASSSTSEGWYTQYF	TGTGCCAGCAGCTCCACTAGCGAGGGGTGGTATACGCAGTATTTT
.	.	TRBV20-1	TRBJ1-5	CSARDRGGSFNQPQHF	TGCAGTGCTAGAGATAGGGGAGGGAGTTTCAATCAGCCCCAGCATTTT
.	.	TRBV2	TRBJ1-5	CASSGGLGVVSQPQHF	TGTGCCAGCAGTGGGGGTTTGGGGGTAGTCAGTCAGCCCCAGCATTTT
.	.	TRBV5-1	TRBJ2-1	CASSLAAAADEQFF	TGCGCCAGCAGCTTGGCCGCAGCGGCGGATGAGCAGTTCTTC
.	few	TRBV7-9	TRBJ1-1	CASSLRDSNTEAFF	TGTGCCAGCAGCTTAAGGGATTCGAACACTGAAGCTTTCTTT
.	.	TRBV7-6	TRBJ2-1	CASSLRAENNEQFF	TGTGCCAGCAGCTTAAGGGCAGAAAACAATGAGCAGTTCTTC
.	.	TRBV30	TRBJ2-7	CAWSVNKGPEQYF	TGTGCCTGGAGTGTGAACAAGGGCCCAGAGCAGTACTTC
TRBD1	.	TRBV7-3	TRBJ1-5	CASSPTGFYSNQPQHF	TGTGCCAGCAGCCCGACAGGGTTCTATAGCAATCAGCCCCAGCATTTT
.	.	TRBV7-9	TRBJ1-5	CASSRGRPYNQPQHF	TGTGCCAGCAGCCGAGGGAGGCCCTACAATCAGCCCCAGCATTTT